This T cell receptor (beta chain) was obtained from a study of identical twins. Trimming pared 2 bases from V and 2 bases from J, leaving 9 bases between. Germline CDR1 is MNHEY and CDR2 is SVGAGI. The CDR3 length is 14 residues. From the 5' RACE reads, TCRdb called clonotypes with MiXCR, one entry per CDR3 protein. The sample lists about 900,000 distinct CDR3 sequences, around 12% occurring once. Notes on this clonotype: The antigen is unknown.

Study-level findings and limits: Beta out-of-frame sequences showed weaker excess sharing between twins.

Separately, the same data were catalogued under a study of yellow fever vaccine responses in identical twins.

This TCR derives from a woman between 18 and 29 years old in good health. V is TRBV6-5 and J is TRBJ1-1; D is perhaps TRBD1 (6 bases). The sample comprised PBMCs. This CDR3 reads CASSYVGANTEAFF. Here the CDR3 DNA reads TGTGCCAGCAGTTACGTGGGGGCTAACACTGAAGCTTTCTTT.